Listed below are T cell receptor beta chains from one sample, sequenced in a study of CD8+ T cells in alopecia areata. Assay used: immunoSEQ multiplex PCR; TCRdb lists only in-frame clones, some missing. The profile shows around 190,000 clones, 55% to 70% of them singletons. This material consisted of CD4+ T cells sorted from blood, taken at week 4, from a patient treated with tofacitinib. The receptor set was obtained from a human donor with alopecia areata. The CDR3 runs from the conserved cysteine through the conserved F or W. A D gene is named only where the DNA matches it firmly. Some rows mark clone size as missing; the rest say once, few, many or name a class of expanded clone.

abundance	len	v_gene	d_gene	j_gene	CDR3nt	CDR3aa
few	13	TRBV7-7	-	TRBJ1-1	TGTGCTAGCAGCTTGGAGATGAACACTGAAGCTTTCTTT	CASSLEMNTEAFF
-	13	TRBV30	TRBD1	TRBJ2-7	TGTGCCTGGGGGGGACAGGGGTCCTACGAGCAGTACTTC	CAWGGQGSYEQYF
-	14	TRBV11-2	-	TRBJ2-7	TGTGCCAGCAGCGCCATAGGGGGTTACTACGAGCAGTACTTC	CASSAIGGYYEQYF
-	15	TRBV7-9	TRBD2	TRBJ2-5	TGTGCCAGCAGCTTCAACGGGGGGGCCGGAGAGACCCAGTACTTC	CASSFNGGAGETQYF
-	13	TRBV27	-	TRBJ1-3	TGTGCCAGTAGGACCTACTCTGGAAACACCATATATTTT	CASRTYSGNTIYF
-	13	TRBV9	-	TRBJ1-5	TGTGCCAGCAGCGTAGTAGGAGATGGGCCCCAGCATTTT	CASSVVGDGPQHF
-	16	TRBV7-2	-	TRBJ2-2	TGTGCCAGCAGCTATTCCGGGACGGCGAACACCGGGGAGCTGTTTTTT	CASSYSGTANTGELFF
-	13	TRBV7-3	-	TRBJ1-6	TGTGCCAGCAGCTTAAGTCAGGGCTCACCCCTCCACTTT	CASSLSQGSPLHF
-	16	TRBV28	TRBD1	TRBJ2-5	TGTGCCAGCAGTTCCCTGGGGACAGGGGTTGGAGAGACCCAGTACTTC	CASSSLGTGVGETQYF
once	14	TRBV9	-	TRBJ1-1	TGTGCCAGCAGCGTCGGGACGGCACCTACTGAAGCTTTCTTT	CASSVGTAPTEAFF
few	13	TRBV5-1	TRBD2	TRBJ2-7	TGCGCCAGCAGCGTTGATGGGAGGGACGAGCAGTACTTC	CASSVDGRDEQYF